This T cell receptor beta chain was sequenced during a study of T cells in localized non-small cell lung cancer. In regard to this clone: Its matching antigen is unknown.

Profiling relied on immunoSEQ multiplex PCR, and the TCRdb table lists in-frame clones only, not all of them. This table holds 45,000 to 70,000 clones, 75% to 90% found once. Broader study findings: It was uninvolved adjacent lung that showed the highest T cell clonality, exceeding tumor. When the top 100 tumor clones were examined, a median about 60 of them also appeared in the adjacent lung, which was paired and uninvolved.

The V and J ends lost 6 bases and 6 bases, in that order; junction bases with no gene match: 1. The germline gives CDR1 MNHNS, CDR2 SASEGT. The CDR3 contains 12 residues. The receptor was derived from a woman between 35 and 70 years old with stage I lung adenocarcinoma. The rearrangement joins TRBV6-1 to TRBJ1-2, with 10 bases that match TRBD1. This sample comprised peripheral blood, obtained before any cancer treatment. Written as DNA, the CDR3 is TGTGCCAGCAGGGACAGGGGGAATGGCTACACCTTC. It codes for CASRDRGNGYTF.